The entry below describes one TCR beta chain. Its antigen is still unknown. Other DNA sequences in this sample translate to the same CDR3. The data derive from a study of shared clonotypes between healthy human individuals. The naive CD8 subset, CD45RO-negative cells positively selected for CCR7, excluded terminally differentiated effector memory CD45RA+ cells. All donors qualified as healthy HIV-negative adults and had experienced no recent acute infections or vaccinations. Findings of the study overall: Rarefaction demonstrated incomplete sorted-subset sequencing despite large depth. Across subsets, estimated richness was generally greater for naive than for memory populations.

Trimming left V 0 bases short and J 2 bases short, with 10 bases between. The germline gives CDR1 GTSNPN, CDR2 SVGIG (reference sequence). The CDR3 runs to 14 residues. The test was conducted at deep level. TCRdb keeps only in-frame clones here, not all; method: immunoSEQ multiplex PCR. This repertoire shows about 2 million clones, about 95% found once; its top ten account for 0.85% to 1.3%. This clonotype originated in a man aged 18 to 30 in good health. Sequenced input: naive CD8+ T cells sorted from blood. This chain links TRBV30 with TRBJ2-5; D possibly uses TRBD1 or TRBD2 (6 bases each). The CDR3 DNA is TGTGCCTGGAGTGTAGGGGGACTGCAAGAGACCCAGTACTTC. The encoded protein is CAWSVGGLQETQYF.